This T cell receptor (beta chain) was documented in a study of OX40 agonist ivuxolimab in advanced cancers. Study details: Treatment of patients was with ivuxolimab, an agonistic anti-OX40 (CD134) antibody. Patients achieving partial responses numbered three: one hepatocellular carcinoma case and two cutaneous melanoma cases. Findings of the study overall: Some nonresponders likewise displayed low normalized T-cell clonal expansion.

The CDR3 sequence is 14 residues long. V gave up 2 bases and J gave up 8 bases, with 14 bases separating them. Germline lookup yields CDR1 SGHRS and CDR2 YFSETQ. Comments on this clone: Its target is not known.

Only in-frame clones appear in the TCRdb table, and some are missing; sequencing was by immunoSEQ multiplex PCR. The profile shows roughly 34,000 clones, about 80% of them singletons. This receptor was taken from an adult with an advanced solid tumor such as melanoma, head and neck, liver or kidney cancer. The material sequenced was CD4+ or CD8+ T cells sorted from blood, taken in a trial of the OX40 agonist ivuxolimab. This chain joins TRBV5-1 and TRBJ2-1; D gene ambiguous. The CDR3 is CASSLDLTLDEQFF. The CDR3 DNA reads TGCGCCAGCAGCTTAGACCTCACTCTGGATGAGCAGTTCTTC. Full variable domain (outside the CDR3, taken from reference TRBV5-1 and TRBJ2-1): KAGVTQTPRYLIKTRGQQVTLSCSPISGHRSVSWYQQTPGQGLQFLFEYFSETQRNKGNFPGRFSGRQFSNSRSEMNVSTLELGDSALYLCASSLDLTLDEQFFGPGTRLTVL.